A selection of T cell receptor beta chains follows, all from one sample in a study of T cells in Graves' hyperthyroidism and ophthalmopathy. TCRdb passed the multiplex PCR reads through MiXCR, listing each CDR3 protein once. The data hold approximately 620,000 distinct CDR3 sequences, with 14% observed a single time. What was sequenced was blood. These receptors were taken from a woman aged 25 to 39 with Graves' hyperthyroidism that later progressed to Graves' ophthalmopathy. Both conserved end residues are part of each CDR3. The order of the fields is J gene, V gene, D gene, clone size, CDR3 protein, CDR3 DNA. D genes are given only for firm matches. A row's size may be missing; if present it is once, few, many or a size class.

J gene: TRBJ2-5; V gene: TRBV18; D gene: TRBD1; clone size: .; CDR3 protein: CASSQTTGPYGETQYF; CDR3 DNA: TGTGCCAGCTCACAAACGACAGGGCCCTATGGAGAGACCCAGTACTTC
J gene: TRBJ1-1; V gene: TRBV6-1; D gene: .; clone size: .; CDR3 protein: CASRSTEPEAFF; CDR3 DNA: TGTGCCAGCAGGTCAACAGAACCTGAAGCTTTCTTT
J gene: TRBJ2-7; V gene: TRBV29-1; D gene: TRBD2; clone size: many; CDR3 protein: CSSRGLAGDPYEQYF; CDR3 DNA: TGCAGCTCACGGGGACTAGCGGGAGACCCCTACGAGCAGTACTTC
J gene: TRBJ2-7; V gene: TRBV29-1; D gene: .; clone size: many; CDR3 protein: CSVETPRVREQYF; CDR3 DNA: TGCAGCGTTGAGACCCCGCGGGTTCGCGAGCAGTACTTC
J gene: TRBJ2-1; V gene: TRBV20-1; D gene: TRBD2; clone size: .; CDR3 protein: CSATGTSGSNEQFF; CDR3 DNA: TGCAGTGCGACCGGGACTAGCGGGAGCAATGAGCAGTTCTTC
J gene: TRBJ2-1; V gene: TRBV28; D gene: TRBD2; clone size: many; CDR3 protein: CASSLLADPNEQFF; CDR3 DNA: TGTGCCAGCAGCCTTCTAGCGGACCCCAATGAGCAGTTCTTC
J gene: TRBJ2-7; V gene: TRBV7-9; D gene: .; clone size: many; CDR3 protein: CASSLGPATHEQYF; CDR3 DNA: TGTGCCAGCAGCTTAGGCCCGGCTACGCACGAGCAGTACTTC
J gene: TRBJ2-7; V gene: TRBV12-3/TRBV12-4; D gene: TRBD1; clone size: many; CDR3 protein: CASSHTDRTYEQYF; CDR3 DNA: TGTGCCAGCAGCCACACGGACAGGACCTACGAGCAGTACTTC
J gene: TRBJ2-3; V gene: TRBV7-2; D gene: .; clone size: .; CDR3 protein: CASSGYGDTQYF; CDR3 DNA: TGTGCCAGCAGCGGTTACGGAGATACGCAGTATTTT
J gene: TRBJ2-5; V gene: TRBV14; D gene: .; clone size: .; CDR3 protein: CASSQDHRDQETQYF; CDR3 DNA: TGTGCCAGCAGCCAAGATCACCGGGACCAAGAGACCCAGTACTTC
J gene: TRBJ1-1; V gene: TRBV6-1; D gene: TRBD1; clone size: few; CDR3 protein: CASSPGQGAHTEAFF; CDR3 DNA: TGTGCCAGCAGCCCCGGACAGGGGGCACACACTGAAGCTTTCTTT
J gene: TRBJ2-6; V gene: TRBV18; D gene: .; clone size: many; CDR3 protein: CASPAGDSGANVLTF; CDR3 DNA: TGTGCCAGCCCCGCCGGGGACTCTGGGGCCAACGTCCTGACTTTC
J gene: TRBJ2-1; V gene: TRBV12-3/TRBV12-4; D gene: TRBD2; clone size: .; CDR3 protein: CASRSPGTTYNEQFF; CDR3 DNA: TGTGCCAGCAGATCTCCCGGGACTACCTACAATGAGCAGTTCTTC